In its sample, the clone carrying this T cell receptor beta chain was seen many times. Incorporated into the TCR beta cDNA libraries were unique molecular identifiers, which served to reduce PCR and sequencing biases. Each CDR3 protein is one row after TCRdb ran MiXCR on the PCR reads. Among roughly 160,000 distinct CDR3 sequences, under 40% were seen once, and the ten largest hold over 25%. The data belong to a study of post-analysis software for immune sequencing data. CDR3 length equals 11 residues. The germline V gene has CDR1 SGHTA and CDR2 FQGNSA. V gave up 3 bases and J gave up 5 bases, with 4 bases separating them.

This TCR derives from a girl aged 5-17 years with multiple sclerosis. The chain carries TRBV7-2 and TRBJ2-5; D remains unclear. The sample was blood, taken after autologous hematopoietic stem cell transplantation. The CDR3 region has the DNA TGTGCCAGCAGCTTCAGGGAGACCCAGTACTTC. This encodes CASSFRETQYF.